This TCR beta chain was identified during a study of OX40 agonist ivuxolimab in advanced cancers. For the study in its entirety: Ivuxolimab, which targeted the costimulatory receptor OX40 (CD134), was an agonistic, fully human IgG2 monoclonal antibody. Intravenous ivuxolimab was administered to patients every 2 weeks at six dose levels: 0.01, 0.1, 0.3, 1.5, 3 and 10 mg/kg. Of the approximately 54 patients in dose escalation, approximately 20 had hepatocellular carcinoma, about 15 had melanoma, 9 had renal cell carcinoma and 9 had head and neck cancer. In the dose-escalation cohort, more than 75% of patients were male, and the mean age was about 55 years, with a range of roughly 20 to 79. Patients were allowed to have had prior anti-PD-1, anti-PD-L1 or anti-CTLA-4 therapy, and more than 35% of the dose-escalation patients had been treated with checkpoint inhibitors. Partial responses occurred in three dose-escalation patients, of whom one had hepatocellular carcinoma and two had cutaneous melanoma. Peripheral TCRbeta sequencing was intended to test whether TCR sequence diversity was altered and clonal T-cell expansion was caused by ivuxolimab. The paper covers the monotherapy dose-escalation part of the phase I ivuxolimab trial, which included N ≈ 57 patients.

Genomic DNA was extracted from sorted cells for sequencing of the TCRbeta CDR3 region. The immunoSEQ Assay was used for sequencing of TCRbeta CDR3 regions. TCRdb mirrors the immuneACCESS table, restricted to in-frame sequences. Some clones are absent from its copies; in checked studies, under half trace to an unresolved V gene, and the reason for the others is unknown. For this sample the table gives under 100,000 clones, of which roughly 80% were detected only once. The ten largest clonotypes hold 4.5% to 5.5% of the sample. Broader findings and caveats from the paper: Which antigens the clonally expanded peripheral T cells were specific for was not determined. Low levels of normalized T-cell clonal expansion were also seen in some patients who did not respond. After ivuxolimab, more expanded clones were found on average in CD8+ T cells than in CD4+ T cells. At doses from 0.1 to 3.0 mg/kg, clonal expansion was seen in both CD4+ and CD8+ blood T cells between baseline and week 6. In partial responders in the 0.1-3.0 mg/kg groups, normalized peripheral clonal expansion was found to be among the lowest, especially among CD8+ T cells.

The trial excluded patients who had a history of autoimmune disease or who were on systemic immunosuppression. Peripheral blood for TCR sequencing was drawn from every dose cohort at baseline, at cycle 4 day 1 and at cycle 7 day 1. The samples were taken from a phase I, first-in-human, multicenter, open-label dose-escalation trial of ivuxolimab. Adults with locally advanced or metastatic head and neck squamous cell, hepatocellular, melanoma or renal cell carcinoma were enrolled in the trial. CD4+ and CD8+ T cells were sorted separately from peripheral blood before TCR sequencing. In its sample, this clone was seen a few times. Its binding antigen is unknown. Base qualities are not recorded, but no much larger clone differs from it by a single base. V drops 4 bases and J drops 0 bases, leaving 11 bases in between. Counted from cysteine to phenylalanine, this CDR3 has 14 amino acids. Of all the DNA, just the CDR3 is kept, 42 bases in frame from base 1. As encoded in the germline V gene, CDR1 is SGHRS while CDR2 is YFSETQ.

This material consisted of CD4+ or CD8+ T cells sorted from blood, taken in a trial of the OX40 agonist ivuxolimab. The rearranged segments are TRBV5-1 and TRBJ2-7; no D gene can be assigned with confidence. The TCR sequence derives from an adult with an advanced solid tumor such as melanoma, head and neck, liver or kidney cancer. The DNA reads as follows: TGCGCCAGCAGCGATAGATCCCGCTCCTACGAGCAGTACTTC. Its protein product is CASSDRSRSYEQYF.